The sequence of this TCR beta chain was determined in a study of blood T cells in healthy people across ages. General study findings and limits: Donor CMV infection status was unknown, possibly confounding age-related changes in expanded clonotypes. Diversity estimated from one million T cells was considered an underestimate. Older individuals had lower TCR beta diversity per million T cells (the decline was roughly linear).

The draw of peripheral blood yielded roughly 9.4 milliliters from each donor. As regards this clonotype: Its specificity is unknown.

Sample-barcoded 5' priming and a J-beta primer mix drove a second PCR of about 6 to 12 cycles. MiXCR, run by TCRdb on the 5' RACE reads, gives a single entry per CDR3 protein. The table has fewer than 2 million distinct CDR3 sequences, about two fifths seen once. The material sequenced was blood. This receptor was taken from a human donor in good health.

The CDR3: CASSPLTSPVPQYF. The DNA for the CDR3 is TGTGCCAGCAGTCCTCTGACTAGCCCGGTGCCCCAGTACTTC. The V gene is TRBV12-3 or TRBV12-4, the J gene TRBJ2-5; 7 bases align to TRBD2. V lost 5 bases to trimming and J lost 9 bases; unmatched junction nucleotides: 12. This CDR3 has 14 amino acids.